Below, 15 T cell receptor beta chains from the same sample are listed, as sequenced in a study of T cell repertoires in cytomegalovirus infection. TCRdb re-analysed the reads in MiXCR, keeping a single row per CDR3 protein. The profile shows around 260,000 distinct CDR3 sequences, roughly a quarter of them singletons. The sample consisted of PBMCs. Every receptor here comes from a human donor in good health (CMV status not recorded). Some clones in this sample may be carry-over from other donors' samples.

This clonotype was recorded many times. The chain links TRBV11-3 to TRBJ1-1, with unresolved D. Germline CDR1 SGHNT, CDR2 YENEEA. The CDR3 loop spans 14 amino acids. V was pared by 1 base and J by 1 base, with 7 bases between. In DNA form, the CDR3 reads TGTGCCAGCAGCTTAGGATCAGGGAACACTGAAGCTTTCTTT. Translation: CASSLGSGNTEAFF.

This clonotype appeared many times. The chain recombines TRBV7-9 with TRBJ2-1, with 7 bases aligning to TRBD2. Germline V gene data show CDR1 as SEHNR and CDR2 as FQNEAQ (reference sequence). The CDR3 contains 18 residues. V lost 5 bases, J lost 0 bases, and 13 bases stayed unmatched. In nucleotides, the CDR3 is TGTGCCAGCAGCGCCTCGGCCGGGACTACCAGCTCCTACAATGAGCAGTTCTTC. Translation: CASSASAGTTSSYNEQFF.

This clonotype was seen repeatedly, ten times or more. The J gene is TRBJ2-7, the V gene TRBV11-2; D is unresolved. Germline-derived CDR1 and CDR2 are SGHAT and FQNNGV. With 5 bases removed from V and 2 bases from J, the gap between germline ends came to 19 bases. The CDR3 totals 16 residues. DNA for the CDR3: TGTGCCAGCAGCCCACTCCGCGGCCCGCCGACCTACGAGCAGTACTTC. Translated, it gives CASSPLRGPPTYEQYF.

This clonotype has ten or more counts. CDR3 nucleotide sequence: TGTGCCAGCAGAGGACTAGCGGCCTACAATGAGCAGTTCTTC. Translating it yields CASRGLAAYNEQFF. The J gene is TRBJ2-1, the V gene TRBV7-9; 10 nucleotides agree with TRBD2. The CDR3 sequence is 14 residues long. Germline lookup yields CDR1 SEHNR and CDR2 FQNEAQ (reference sequence). Trimming cost V 6 bases and J 2 bases; bases outside gene matches: 1.

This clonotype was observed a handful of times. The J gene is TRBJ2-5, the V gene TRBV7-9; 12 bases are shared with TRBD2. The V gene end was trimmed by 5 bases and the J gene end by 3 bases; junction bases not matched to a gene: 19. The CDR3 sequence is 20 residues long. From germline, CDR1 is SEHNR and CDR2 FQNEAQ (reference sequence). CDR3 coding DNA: TGTGCCAGCAGCCAACAGGGAAACCTAGCGGGAGGGCCACTGGAAGAGACCCAGTACTTC. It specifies CASSQQGNLAGGPLEETQYF.

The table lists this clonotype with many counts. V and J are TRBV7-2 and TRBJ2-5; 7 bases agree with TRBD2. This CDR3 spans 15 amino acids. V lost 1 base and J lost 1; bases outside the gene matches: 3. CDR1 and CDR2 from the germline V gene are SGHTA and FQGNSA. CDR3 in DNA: TGTGCCAGCAGCTTAGTGTGGGGGGGCCAAGAGACCCAGTACTTC. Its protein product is CASSLVWGGQETQYF.

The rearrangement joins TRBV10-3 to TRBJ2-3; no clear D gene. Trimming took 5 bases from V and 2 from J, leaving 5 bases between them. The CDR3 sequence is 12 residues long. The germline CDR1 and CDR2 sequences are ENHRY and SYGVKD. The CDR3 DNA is TGTGCCATCAGTTGGAACACAGATACGCAGTATTTT. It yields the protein CAISWNTDTQYF.

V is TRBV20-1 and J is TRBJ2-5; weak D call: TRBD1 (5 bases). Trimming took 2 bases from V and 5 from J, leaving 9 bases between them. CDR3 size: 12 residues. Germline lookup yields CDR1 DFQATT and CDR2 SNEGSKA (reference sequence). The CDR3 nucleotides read TGCAGTGCTAGACAGGGCCACGAGACCCAGTACTTC. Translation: CSARQGHETQYF.

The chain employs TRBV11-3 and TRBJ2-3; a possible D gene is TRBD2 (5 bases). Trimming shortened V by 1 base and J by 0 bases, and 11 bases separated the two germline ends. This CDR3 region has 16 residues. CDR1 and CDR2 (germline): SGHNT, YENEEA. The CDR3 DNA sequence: TGTGCCAGCAGCTTAGGGCAAGCGGAGAGCACAGATACGCAGTATTTT. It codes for CASSLGQAESTDTQYF.

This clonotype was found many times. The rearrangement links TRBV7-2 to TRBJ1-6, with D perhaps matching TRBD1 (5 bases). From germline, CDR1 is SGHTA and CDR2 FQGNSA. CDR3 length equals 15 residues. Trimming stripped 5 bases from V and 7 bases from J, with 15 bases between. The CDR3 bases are TGTGCCAGCAGCCCAACACGACAGAGAAATTCACCCCTCCACTTT. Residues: CASSPTRQRNSPLHF.

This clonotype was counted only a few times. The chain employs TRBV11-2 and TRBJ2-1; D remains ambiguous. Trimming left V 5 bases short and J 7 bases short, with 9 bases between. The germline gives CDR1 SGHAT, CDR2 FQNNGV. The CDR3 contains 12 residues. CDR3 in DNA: TGTGCCAGCAGCCCTGACGTGAATGAGCAGTTCTTC. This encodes CASSPDVNEQFF.

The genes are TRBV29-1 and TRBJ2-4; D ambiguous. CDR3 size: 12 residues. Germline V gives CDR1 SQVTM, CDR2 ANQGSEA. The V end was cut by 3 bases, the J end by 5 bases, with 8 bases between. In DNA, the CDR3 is TGCAGCGTTGAGCACAACGAAAACATTCAGTACTTC. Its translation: CSVEHNENIQYF. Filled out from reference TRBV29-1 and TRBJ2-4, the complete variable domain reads SAVISQKPSRDICQRGTSLTIQCQVDSQVTMMFWYRQQPGQSLTLIATANQGSEATYESGFVIDKFPISRPNLTFSTLTVSNMSPEDSSIYLCSVEHNENIQYFGAGTRLSVL.

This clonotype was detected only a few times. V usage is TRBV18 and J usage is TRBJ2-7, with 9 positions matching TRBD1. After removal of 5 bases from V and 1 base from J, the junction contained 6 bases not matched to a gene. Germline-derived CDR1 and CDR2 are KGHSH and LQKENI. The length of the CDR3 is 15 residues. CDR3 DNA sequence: TGTGCCAGCTCATCAAGGACAGGGGCATCCTACGAGCAGTACTTC. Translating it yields CASSSRTGASYEQYF.

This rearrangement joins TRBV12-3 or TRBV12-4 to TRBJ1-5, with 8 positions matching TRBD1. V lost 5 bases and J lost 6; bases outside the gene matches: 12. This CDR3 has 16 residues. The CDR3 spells CASSPPTGEEGQPQHF. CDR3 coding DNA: TGTGCCAGCAGTCCCCCGACAGGGGAGGAGGGTCAGCCCCAGCATTTT.

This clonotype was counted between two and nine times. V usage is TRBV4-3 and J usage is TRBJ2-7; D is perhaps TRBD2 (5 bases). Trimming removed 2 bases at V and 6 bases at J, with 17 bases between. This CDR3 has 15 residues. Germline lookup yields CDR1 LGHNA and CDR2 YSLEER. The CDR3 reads CASSQNRGFGGEQYF. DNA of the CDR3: TGCGCCAGCAGCCAAAATCGGGGTTTCGGTGGCGAGCAGTACTTC.